The 18 T cell receptor beta chains below come from one sample, sequenced in a study of T cells after yellow fever vaccination. TCRdb recomputed calls from the 5' RACE reads with MiXCR, one row per CDR3 protein. This sample yields 150,000 to 200,000 distinct CDR3 sequences, of which approximately 6.8% are seen a single time; over 2% belongs to the top ten. The material was CD4+ T cells sorted from PBMCs, obtained about 5 days after the first yellow fever vaccination. The receptor set was obtained from a man aged 18 to 35 who received the YFV17D yellow fever vaccine.

Many counts were recorded for this clonotype. J is TRBJ2-5 and V is TRBV29-1, with 12 nucleotides matching TRBD2. With V trimmed by 4 bases and J by 5 bases, 11 bases remained unmatched. The germline V gene has CDR1 SQVTM and CDR2 ANQGSEA. The CDR3 loop spans 16 amino acids. CDR3 sequence (DNA): TGCAGCGTTGCCCGCGAAGGACTAGCGGGGAGGGAGACCCAGTACTTC. It specifies CSVAREGLAGRETQYF.

This clonotype was recorded many times. This chain uses TRBV10-3 with TRBJ2-3; 10 bases align to TRBD2. CDR1 ENHRY and CDR2 SYGVKD come from the germline V gene. V lost 8 bases, J lost 2 bases, and 10 bases stayed unmatched. This CDR3 comprises 16 residues. The CDR3 sequence: CAIGTSSGGPTDTQYF. For the CDR3, the DNA is TGTGCCATCGGAACCTCTAGCGGGGGACCCACAGATACGCAGTATTTT.

The chain carries TRBV20-1 and TRBJ1-1; D gene ambiguous. V shed 8 bases and J shed 1 base, with 17 bases lying between them. Germline V gene lookup returns CDR1 DFQATT and CDR2 SNEGSKA (reference sequence). The CDR3 runs 14 residues. CDR3 sequence (DNA): TGCAGTTCCCCAGAAAAAAACACGAACACTGAAGCTTTCTTT. This gives the protein CSSPEKNTNTEAFF.

J is TRBJ2-7 and V is TRBV24-1, with 8 bases that match TRBD1. Trimming cost V 12 bases and J 0 bases; bases outside gene matches: 9. The CDR3 loop spans 14 amino acids. CDR1 and CDR2 (germline): KGHDR, SFDVKD. CDR3 loop: CAPQTGANSYEQYV. The CDR3 coding sequence is TGTGCCCCACAGACAGGGGCCAACTCCTACGAGCAGTACGTC.

This clonotype came up many times. The chain is built from TRBV12-3 or TRBV12-4 and TRBJ1-2; perhaps TRBD1 as D (5 bases). Trimming shortened V by 5 bases and J by 8 bases, and 15 bases separated the two germline ends. This CDR3 region has 13 residues. CDR3 protein: CASSPPTVSGYTF. The CDR3 coding sequence is TGTGCCAGCAGTCCGCCGACAGTCAGCGGCTACACCTTC.

This clonotype has more than one count but fewer than ten. The gene calls are TRBV2 and TRBJ2-5; D perhaps matches TRBD2 (6 bases). From germline, CDR1 is SNHLY and CDR2 FYNNEI. The CDR3 is made up of 13 amino acids. Deletions cut 8 bases from V and 2 bases from J, with 12 bases between. This CDR3 is CASGREIQETQYF. CDR3 bases: TGTGCCAGCGGACGGGAGATACAAGAGACCCAGTACTTC. Filled out from reference TRBV2 and TRBJ2-5, the complete variable domain reads EPEVTQTPSHQVTQMGQEVILRCVPISNHLYFYWYRQILGQKVEFLVSFYNNEISEKSEIFDDQFSVERPDGSNFTLKIRSTKLEDSAMYFCASGREIQETQYFGPGTRLLVL.

This clonotype was observed a handful of times. This rearrangement joins TRBV5-1 to TRBJ2-1, with D hard to call. Germline V gives CDR1 SGHRS, CDR2 YFSETQ. The germline V and J ends were trimmed by 9 bases and 10 bases, with 23 bases remaining between them. CDR3 length equals 14 residues. The chain's CDR3 is CATASQSFLLEQFF. The CDR3 DNA reads TGCGCCACCGCTTCCCAATCTTTCCTATTGGAGCAGTTCTTC. Using reference TRBV5-1 and TRBJ2-1 for the parts outside the CDR3, the full variable domain is KAGVTQTPRYLIKTRGQQVTLSCSPISGHRSVSWYQQTPGQGLQFLFEYFSETQRNKGNFPGRFSGRQFSNSRSEMNVSTLELGDSALYLCATASQSFLLEQFFGPGTRLTVL.

At least ten counts were recorded for this clonotype. This chain uses TRBV5-1 with TRBJ2-4; D is possibly TRBD1 or TRBD2 (7 bases each). The CDR3 is 15 amino acids. Deletions cut 4 bases from V and 2 bases from J, with 13 bases between. The germline V gene has CDR1 SGHRS and CDR2 YFSETQ. The DNA for the CDR3 is TGCGCCAGCAGCCTGGGAGGGGGCCCCAAAAACATTCAGTACTTC. Protein product: CASSLGGGPKNIQYF.

This clonotype has at least ten counts. The chain employs TRBV9 and TRBJ1-4; D unclear. Looked up from germline, CDR1 is SGDLS and CDR2 is YYNGEE. V lost 4 bases to trimming and J lost 5 bases, with 6 bases between them. CDR3 length: 12 amino acids. This CDR3 reads CASSSGNEKLFF. The CDR3 DNA reads as TGTGCCAGCAGCAGCGGGAATGAAAAACTGTTTTTT.

This clonotype was found many times. The chain is built from TRBV18 and TRBJ1-3; tentatively, D is TRBD1 (5 bases). The V and J ends lost 4 bases and 0 bases respectively, with 7 bases between them. The CDR3 covers 14 residues. Germline V gene data show CDR1 as KGHSH and CDR2 as LQKENI. CDR3 DNA: TGTGCCAGCTCACTCGACAGCTCTGGAAACACCATATATTTT. Protein product: CASSLDSSGNTIYF.

This clonotype was picked up a small number of times. V and J are TRBV7-9 and TRBJ1-1, with D uncertain. Looked up from germline, CDR1 is SEHNR and CDR2 is FQNEAQ (reference sequence). The V end lost 3 bases, the J end lost 3 bases, and 8 bases lay between the germline ends. The CDR3 is made up of 13 amino acids. The CDR3 DNA sequence: TGTGCCAGCAGCTTGCGGATTGACACTGAAGCTTTCTTT. It codes for CASSLRIDTEAFF.

Many counts were recorded for this clonotype. The chain links TRBV20-1 to TRBJ2-1, with TRBD1 matching over 8 bases. This CDR3 is built from 12 residues. CDR1 and CDR2 (germline): DFQATT, SNEGSKA (reference sequence). Trimming took 5 bases from V and 8 from J; bases not matched to a gene: 5. CDR3 bases: TGCAGTGCTGGACAGGGCCTTGATGAGCAGTTCTTC. The encoded protein is CSAGQGLDEQFF.

This clonotype came up many times. V usage is TRBV6-6 and J usage is TRBJ1-1, with D perhaps TRBD1 (6 bases). V was shortened by 6 bases and J by 5 bases, with 13 bases between the two germline ends. From germline, CDR1 is MNHNY and CDR2 SVGAGI (reference sequence). The CDR3 totals 13 residues. Written as DNA, the CDR3 is TGTGCCAGCAGCTTCGGACAGCAGACTGAAGCTTTCTTT. This translates into CASSFGQQTEAFF.

This clonotype was observed a few times. The gene calls are TRBV5-1 and TRBJ1-6; no definite D call. CDR3 length: 14 amino acids. The germline CDR1 and CDR2 sequences are SGHRS and YFSETQ. Trimming removed 4 bases from V and 9 bases from J, with 14 bases in between. Here the CDR3 DNA reads TGCGCCAGCAGCGTGGAAACAACTGGTTCACCCCTCCACTTT. Its translation is CASSVETTGSPLHF. Combining the CDR3 with reference TRBV5-1 and TRBJ1-6 gives the whole variable domain KAGVTQTPRYLIKTRGQQVTLSCSPISGHRSVSWYQQTPGQGLQFLFEYFSETQRNKGNFPGRFSGRQFSNSRSEMNVSTLELGDSALYLCASSVETTGSPLHFGNGTRLTVT.

This clonotype was seen only a few times. This chain links TRBV5-1 with TRBJ2-1; D is possibly TRBD1 or TRBD2 (5 bases each). Trimming cost V 6 bases and J 0 bases, with 10 bases left between them. The CDR3 runs to 14 residues. CDR1 and CDR2 from the germline V gene are SGHRS and YFSETQ. The DNA of the CDR3 is TGCGCCAGCAACCGGGACGTCTCCTACAATGAGCAGTTCTTC. Translated, it gives CASNRDVSYNEQFF.

The chain uses TRBV5-5 and TRBJ1-1; D is unclear. V dropped 5 bases and J dropped 2 bases, with 16 bases sitting between them. Germline V CDR1 and CDR2: SGHKS, YYEKEE (reference sequence). The CDR3 is 15 residues long. The CDR3 nucleotides are TGTGCCAGCAGTTTTTTGTTACAGATTAACACTGAAGCTTTCTTT. Amino acids: CASSFLLQINTEAFF.

This clonotype was detected ten times or more. The chain uses TRBV5-1 and TRBJ1-1, with D unresolved. The CDR3 sequence is 14 residues long. Trimming left V 2 bases short and J 5 bases short, with 13 bases between. Per germline, CDR1 SGHRS and CDR2 YFSETQ. CDR3 amino acids: CASSLNGDWTEAFF. The DNA of the CDR3 is TGCGCCAGCAGCTTAAACGGGGATTGGACTGAAGCTTTCTTT.

This clonotype came up many times. The J gene is TRBJ2-3, the V gene TRBV5-8; a possible D gene is TRBD1 (5 bases). CDR1 is SGHTS, CDR2 YDEGEE, per germline. The CDR3 is 14 amino acids. The V and J ends lost 3 bases and 0 bases respectively, with 8 bases between them. As DNA, the CDR3 is TGTGCCAGCAGCTCTCCAGGGAGCACAGATACGCAGTATTTT. Its protein product is CASSSPGSTDTQYF.